Following are 25 T cell receptor beta chains from one sample sequenced in a study of blood T cell repertoires in COVID-19. Clones were read by immunoSEQ multiplex PCR, and TCRdb kept only the in-frame ones, dropping some. The table has some 140,000 clones, around 76% seen once. Sequencing input: peripheral blood. These receptors all stem from a man aged 80 or over with acute or convalescent COVID-19.

The V call is TRBV30, the J call TRBJ1-4; the D gene is possibly TRBD1 (6 bases). The CDR3 contains 14 residues. V lost 2 bases and J lost 4, with 11 bases in between. The germline gives CDR1 GTSNPN, CDR2 SVGIG (reference sequence). CDR3 coding DNA: TGTGCCTGGAGTAAAGGACAGCATAATGAAAAACTGTTTTTT. Amino acids: CAWSKGQHNEKLFF.

The chain joins TRBV19 to TRBJ2-2; maybe TRBD1 (6 bases). Deletions cut 5 bases from V and 0 bases from J, with 19 bases between. In germline, CDR1 is LNHDA, CDR2 SQIVND (reference sequence). The CDR3 consists of 18 residues. The CDR3 DNA reads as TGTGCCAGTAGTCGCCTCCTGAGGACAGCCGCGAACACCGGGGAGCTGTTTTTT. Its translation is CASSRLLRTAANTGELFF.

The chain employs TRBV10-3 and TRBJ2-5; D may be TRBD1 (6 bases). From germline, CDR1 is ENHRY and CDR2 SYGVKD. Trimming removed 2 bases at V and 1 base at J, with 11 bases between. This CDR3 region has 15 residues. The CDR3 sequence is CAISEEAGVQETQYF. In nucleotides, the CDR3 is TGTGCCATCAGTGAGGAGGCAGGGGTCCAAGAGACCCAGTACTTC.

This chain joins TRBV7-9 and TRBJ1-4, with TRBD1 matching 8 bases. Germline V lookup: CDR1 SEHNR, CDR2 FQNEAQ (reference sequence). Trimming at V came to 5 bases and at J to 10 bases, leaving 3 bases not matched to a gene. CDR3 length: 12 residues. CDR3 nucleotide sequence: TGTGCCAGCAGCCCACAGGGGGGAAAACTGTTTTTT. Protein sequence: CASSPQGGKLFF.

V usage is TRBV12-3 or TRBV12-4 and J usage is TRBJ1-1; D is ambiguous. The germline V and J ends were trimmed by 3 bases and 4 bases, with 9 bases remaining between them. This CDR3 comprises 13 residues. CDR3 residues: CASSFSQVTEAFF. The CDR3 nucleotides read TGTGCCAGCAGTTTCAGCCAGGTCACTGAAGCTTTCTTT.

The chain has TRBV9 and TRBJ2-1; 10 nucleotides align to TRBD2. The CDR3 runs 14 residues. Germline lookup yields CDR1 SGDLS and CDR2 YYNGEE. The J segment lost 5 bases and the V segment lost 6 bases, leaving 5 bases of the junction unmatched. CDR3 sequence reads: CASTRAGGNNEQFF. In nucleotides, the CDR3 is TGTGCCAGCACGCGAGCGGGGGGGAACAATGAGCAGTTCTTC.

This clone was observed a single time. This chain joins TRBV6-2 or TRBV6-3 and TRBJ1-1; TRBD1 might be the D (5 bases). The germline V gene encodes CDR1 MNHEY and CDR2 SVGEGT. Trimming removed 5 bases from V and 0 bases from J, with 19 bases in between. The CDR3 totals 17 residues. The CDR3 loop is CASSGAGKTPMNTEAFF. In nucleotides, the CDR3 is TGTGCCAGCAGTGGTGCAGGGAAGACCCCTATGAACACTGAAGCTTTCTTT.

Comments on this clone: A junction boundary mismatches the germline segment, possibly from a read error. DNA for the CDR3: TGTGCCAGCAGAAGCCGGGACAGGGTAGACTTC. Residues: CASRSRDRVDF. V usage is TRBV12-3 or TRBV12-4 and J usage is TRBJ2-5; 9 positions agree with TRBD1. This CDR3 is built from 11 residues.

This clone was observed a single time. The V call is TRBV6-2 or TRBV6-3, the J call TRBJ2-1, with TRBD2 matching 14 bases. V lost 4 bases to trimming and J lost 0 bases; unmatched junction nucleotides: 14. The CDR3 runs 21 residues. The germline V gene has CDR1 MNHEY and CDR2 SVGEGT. CDR3 in amino acids: CASSWVGTGTSGGSSYNEQFF. DNA for the CDR3: TGTGCCAGCAGTTGGGTTGGGACCGGGACTAGCGGGGGTAGCTCCTACAATGAGCAGTTCTTC.

The chain carries TRBV7-3 and TRBJ2-7, with TRBD2 matching over 7 bases. Germline V gives CDR1 SGHTA, CDR2 FQGTGA. This CDR3 comprises 14 residues. Trimming cost V 5 bases and J 6 bases; bases outside gene matches: 10. This CDR3 reads CASSPDPSGGEQYF. The CDR3 bases are TGTGCCAGCAGCCCAGACCCCTCGGGGGGCGAGCAGTACTTC.

This clone was found once. The chain recombines TRBV27 with TRBJ1-2; 7 bases map to TRBD1. The germline gives CDR1 MNHEY, CDR2 SMNVEV (reference sequence). This CDR3 contains 14 residues. V was clipped by 2 bases and J by 2 bases; unmatched bases: 2. The CDR3 protein is CASSLGQENYGYTF. The CDR3 DNA follows: TGTGCCAGCAGTTTAGGACAGGAAAACTATGGCTACACCTTC.

V is TRBV6-1 and J is TRBJ1-1; D is unresolved. CDR1 is MNHNS, CDR2 SASEGT, per germline. There are 13 residues in the CDR3. V lost 1 base to trimming and J lost 0 bases, with 3 bases between them. The CDR3 nucleotides read TGTGCCAGCAGTGAAGTTATGAACACTGAAGCTTTCTTT. It is translated as CASSEVMNTEAFF.

The CDR3 loop reads CASSLRQGIDNQPQHF. The CDR3 DNA sequence: TGTGCCAGCAGTCTAAGACAGGGCATAGACAATCAGCCCCAGCATTTT. The chain links TRBV28 to TRBJ1-5; 7 bases fit TRBD1. The germline CDR1 and CDR2 sequences are MDHEN and SYDVKM. Trimming took 5 bases from V and 3 from J; bases not matched to a gene: 10. The length of the CDR3 is 16 residues.

The chain carries TRBV7-3 and TRBJ1-1; a possible D gene is TRBD1 (6 bases). The CDR3 is 14 amino acids. Between the trimmed V and J ends, which lost 4 bases and 4 bases, there was a span of 13 bases. Germline V gene lookup returns CDR1 SGHTA and CDR2 FQGTGA. The DNA of the CDR3 is TGTGCCAGCAGCTCACAGGGAGGGTCCACTGAAGCTTTCTTT. Residues: CASSSQGGSTEAFF.

This chain connects TRBV19 to TRBJ2-1; D may be TRBD1 (6 bases). The CDR3 length is 13 residues. From germline, CDR1 is LNHDA and CDR2 SQIVND (reference sequence). The germline V and J ends were trimmed by 7 bases and 7 bases, with 14 bases remaining between them. The chain's CDR3 is CASNARTGNEQFF. Written as DNA, the CDR3 is TGTGCCAGTAACGCACGAACAGGGAATGAGCAGTTCTTC.

The gene calls are TRBV4-3 and TRBJ2-1; no firm D call. From germline, CDR1 is LGHNA and CDR2 YSLEER. The CDR3 has 14 residues. V was pared by 4 bases and J by 7 bases, with 14 bases between. The CDR3 sequence is CASSRSATANEQFF. The CDR3 bases are TGCGCCAGCAGCCGATCAGCGACCGCTAATGAGCAGTTCTTC.

Remarks on this clone: Other nucleotide sequences from this sample produce the same CDR3. The chain combines TRBV18 with TRBJ2-3; unclear D gene. Trimming cost V 3 bases and J 1 base, with 5 bases left between them. Germline V CDR1 and CDR2: KGHSH, LQKENI. The CDR3 has 13 residues. The chain's CDR3 is CASSPPGTDTQYF. DNA of the CDR3: TGTGCCAGCTCACCCCCAGGCACAGATACGCAGTATTTT.

The J gene is TRBJ2-6, the V gene TRBV7-3, with a tentative D call TRBD1 (6 bases). Trimming cost V 2 bases and J 2 bases, with 10 bases left between them. There are 16 residues in the CDR3. Germline CDR1 and CDR2: SGHTA and FQGTGA. This CDR3 reads CASSLLAGAGANVLTF. CDR3 in DNA: TGTGCCAGCAGCTTACTCGCAGGGGCTGGGGCCAACGTCCTGACTTTC.

The chain joins TRBV7-2 to TRBJ2-7; possible D gene TRBD2, 5 bases. The ends were cut back, 5 bases at V and 4 bases at J, with 15 bases in the middle. Per germline, CDR1 SGHTA and CDR2 FQGNSA. The CDR3 is made up of 14 amino acids. CDR3 nucleotide sequence: TGTGCCAGCAGCACTCTGGGGAGTACGTACGAGCAGTACTTC. Protein: CASSTLGSTYEQYF.

The rearrangement uses TRBV7-2 and TRBJ2-7, with TRBD1 matching 8 bases. CDR1 SGHTA and CDR2 FQGNSA come from the germline V gene. V lost 4 bases and J lost 4; bases outside the gene matches: 6. The CDR3 runs to 14 residues. CDR3 region: CASSSSGQGYEQYF. The CDR3 bases are TGTGCCAGCAGCTCGTCCGGACAGGGTTACGAGCAGTACTTC. The full variable domain, in which reference TRBV7-2 and TRBJ2-7 provide the parts outside the CDR3, is GAGVSQSPSNKVTEKGKDVELRCDPISGHTALYWYRQSLGQGLEFLIYFQGNSAPDKSGLPSDRFSAERTGGSVSTLTIQRTQQEDSAVYLCASSSSGQGYEQYFGPGTRLTVT.

The chain employs TRBV7-2 and TRBJ1-1, with 7 bases lining up with TRBD1. CDR3 length equals 14 residues. Trimming at V came to 3 bases and at J to 6 bases, leaving 7 bases not matched to a gene. Germline CDR1 and CDR2: SGHTA and FQGNSA. The CDR3 DNA sequence: TGTGCCAGCAGCTTGCGGGACAGATCGGCTGAAGCTTTCTTT. The encoded protein is CASSLRDRSAEAFF. Full variable domain (missing parts from reference TRBV7-2 and TRBJ1-1): GAGVSQSPSNKVTEKGKDVELRCDPISGHTALYWYRQSLGQGLEFLIYFQGNSAPDKSGLPSDRFSAERTGGSVSTLTIQRTQQEDSAVYLCASSLRDRSAEAFFGQGTRLTVV.

In this sample, this clone turned up a few times. The chain carries TRBV7-2 and TRBJ1-5; D not certain. The CDR3 has 14 residues. Germline V gene sequence: CDR1 SGHTA, CDR2 FQGNSA. Trimming shortened V by 5 bases and J by 0 bases, and 8 bases separated the two germline ends. CDR3 sequence (DNA): TGTGCCAGCAGCCCCCTTCTTAGCAATCAGCCCCAGCATTTT. As protein: CASSPLLSNQPQHF.

V and J are TRBV5-8 and TRBJ1-1; D perhaps matches TRBD1 (6 bases). This CDR3 is built from 15 residues. Germline CDR1 reads SGHTS; CDR2 reads YDEGEE. V was trimmed by 0 bases and J by 1 base, leaving 10 bases between them. The CDR3 bases are TGTGCCAGCAGCTTGGATCTGGGGGCGAACACTGAAGCTTTCTTT. This sequence encodes CASSLDLGANTEAFF.

The V and J genes are TRBV19 and TRBJ2-2; 9 bases agree with TRBD1. Trimming took 5 bases from V and 5 from J; bases not matched to a gene: 6. Per germline, CDR1 LNHDA and CDR2 SQIVND (reference sequence). This CDR3 is 15 amino acids long. CDR3 DNA: TGTGCCAGTAGTGTACAGGGGGCGAGGACCGGGGAGCTGTTTTTT. Its protein product is CASSVQGARTGELFF.

V usage is TRBV5-1 and J usage is TRBJ2-2; 10 nucleotides line up with TRBD2. CDR3 size: 16 residues. Germline-derived CDR1 and CDR2 are SGHRS and YFSETQ. Germline trimming cut 0 bases from V and 1 base from J; bases unmatched to any gene: 0. The CDR3 region has the DNA TGCGCCAGCAGCTTGGGACTAGCGGGGAACACCGGGGAGCTGTTTTTT. Translating it yields CASSLGLAGNTGELFF.